This is a list of T cell receptor beta chains from one sample in a study of beta chain features in type 1 diabetes. Assay used: immunoSEQ multiplex PCR; TCRdb lists only in-frame clones, some missing. This table holds a few hundred thousand clones, roughly 13% found once. The sequenced sample consisted of naive CD4+ T cells from blood. These receptors originate from a woman aged 18-30 years with type 1 diabetes. CDR3s include the opening cysteine and the closing phenylalanine or tryptophan. The D gene is left open where the match is weak. Only some rows state a clone size, as once, few, many or a class for expanded clones.

TRBV5-6	few	TRBD2	TRBJ2-1	TGTGCCAGCAGCGAAACCGGGACTAGCTACGTCAATGAGCAGTTCTTC	CASSETGTSYVNEQFF
TRBV2	NA	TRBD1	TRBJ2-7	TGTGCCAGCACGGGACAGGGATTTGCCGAGCAGTACTTC	CASTGQGFAEQYF
TRBV6-1	NA	NA	TRBJ2-5	TGTGCCAGCAGTTTCCCTCCTACCCAGTACTTC	CASSFPPTQYF
TRBV30	NA	NA	TRBJ2-5	TGTGCCTGGAGCCAGGACCAGCGGGAGACCCAGTACTTC	CAWSQDQRETQYF
TRBV18	NA	TRBD1	TRBJ1-2	TGTGCCAGCTCACCCGCCGGGACAGGGTACAGCTATGGCTACACCTTC	CASSPAGTGYSYGYTF
TRBV27	few	TRBD1	TRBJ2-5	TGTGCCAGCAGTCCCCTCGGGACAGGGGAAGAGACCCAGTACTTC	CASSPLGTGEETQYF
TRBV29-1	few	TRBD2	TRBJ2-5	TGCAGCGTTGCTGCCCGACTAGCGTCGGAGACCCAGTACTTC	CSVAARLASETQYF
TRBV19	NA	NA	TRBJ2-1	TGTGCCAGTAGTATCCGGGTCGGAGAGACTTCTTATGAGCAGTTCTTC	CASSIRVGETSYEQFF
TRBV7-9	NA	TRBD2	TRBJ2-5	TGTGCCAGCAGCTTGAGCGGGAGAGAGACCCAGTACTTC	CASSLSGRETQYF
TRBV2	NA	NA	TRBJ1-5	TGTGCCAGCAAAGGGGAGGGGAATCAGCCCCAGCATTTT	CASKGEGNQPQHF
TRBV7-3	few	NA	TRBJ2-5	TGTGCCAGCAGCCCCCAGGGAAGACAAGAGACCCAGTACTTC	CASSPQGRQETQYF
TRBV7-8	few	TRBD1	TRBJ2-5	TGTGCCAGCAGCACTCTACAGGGGCAAGAGACCCAGTACTTC	CASSTLQGQETQYF
TRBV5-4	few	NA	TRBJ2-2	TGTGCCAGCAGCCAAGCAGACAGGCCGAACACCGGGGAGCTGTTTTTT	CASSQADRPNTGELFF
TRBV7-9	few	NA	TRBJ2-1	TGTGCCAGCAGCGCAGGATTAGCGGAGCAGTTCTTC	CASSAGLAEQFF
TRBV28	few	NA	TRBJ2-3	TGTGCCAGCCAAACGGCAGATACGCAGTATTTT	CASQTADTQYF
TRBV5-1	few	TRBD2	TRBJ2-1	TGCGCCAGCAGCTTGTATTCGACTAGCGGGACCTACAATGAGCAGTTCTTC	CASSLYSTSGTYNEQFF